This T cell receptor beta chain stems from a study of lymphopenia after photon versus proton radiotherapy. Overall study results and limits: Better survival with proton therapy was suggested as possible, not demonstrated. Photon-treated patients lost naive T cells and TCR diversity; proton-treated stayed stable. After the lymphocyte nadir, photon-treated repertoires showed oligoclonal expansion, especially of CD8+ Temra cells.

CDR1 is SGHAT, CDR2 FQNNGV, per germline. The CDR3 has 16 amino acids. V shed 4 bases and J 1 base; nucleotides not matched to a gene: 1. Assay used: immunoSEQ multiplex PCR; TCRdb lists only in-frame clones, some missing. The sample yields roughly 67,000 clones, roughly 93% seen once. On this clone itself: Antigen unknown.

This TCR was sampled from a woman in her 70s with pancreatic cancer. Sequences were derived from peripheral blood, sampled from a patient treated with photon-based radiotherapy. The rearrangement joins TRBV11-2 to TRBJ2-2, with 12 bases identical to TRBD2. CDR3 region: CASSWTSGKNTGELFF. Here the CDR3 DNA reads TGTGCCAGCAGCTGGACTAGCGGGAAGAACACCGGGGAGCTGTTTTTT.